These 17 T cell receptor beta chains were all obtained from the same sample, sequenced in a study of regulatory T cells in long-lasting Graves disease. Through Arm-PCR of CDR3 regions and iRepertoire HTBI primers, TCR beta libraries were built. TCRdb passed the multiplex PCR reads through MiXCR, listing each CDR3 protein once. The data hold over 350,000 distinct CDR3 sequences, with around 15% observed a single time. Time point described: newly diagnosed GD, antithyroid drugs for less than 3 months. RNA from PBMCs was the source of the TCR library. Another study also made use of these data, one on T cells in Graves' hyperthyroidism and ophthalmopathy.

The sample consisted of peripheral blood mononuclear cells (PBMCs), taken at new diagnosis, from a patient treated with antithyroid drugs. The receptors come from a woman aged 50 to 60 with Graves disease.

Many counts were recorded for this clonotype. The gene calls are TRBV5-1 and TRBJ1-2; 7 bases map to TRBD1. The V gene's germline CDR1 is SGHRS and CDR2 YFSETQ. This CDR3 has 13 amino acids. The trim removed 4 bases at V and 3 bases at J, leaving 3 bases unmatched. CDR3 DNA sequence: TGCGCCAGCAGCGCCGGGACAGACTATGGCTACACCTTC. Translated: CASSAGTDYGYTF.

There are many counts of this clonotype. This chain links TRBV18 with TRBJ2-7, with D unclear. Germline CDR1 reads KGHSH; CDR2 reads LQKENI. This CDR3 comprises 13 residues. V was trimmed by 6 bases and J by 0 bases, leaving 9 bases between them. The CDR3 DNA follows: TGTGCCAGCTCTCTGGACCTCTCCTACGAGCAGTACTTC. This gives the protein CASSLDLSYEQYF.

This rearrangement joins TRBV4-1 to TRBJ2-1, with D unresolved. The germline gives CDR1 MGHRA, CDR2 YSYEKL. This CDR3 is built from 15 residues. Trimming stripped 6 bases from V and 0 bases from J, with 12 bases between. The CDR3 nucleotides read TGCGCCAGCAGACCGACCCGAAGCTCCTACAATGAGCAGTTCTTC. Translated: CASRPTRSSYNEQFF.

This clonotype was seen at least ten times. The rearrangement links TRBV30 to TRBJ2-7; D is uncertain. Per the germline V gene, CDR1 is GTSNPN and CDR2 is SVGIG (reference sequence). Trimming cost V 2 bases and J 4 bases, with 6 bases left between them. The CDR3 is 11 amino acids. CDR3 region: CAWSPSYEQYF. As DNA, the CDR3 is TGTGCCTGGAGTCCGAGTTACGAGCAGTACTTC.

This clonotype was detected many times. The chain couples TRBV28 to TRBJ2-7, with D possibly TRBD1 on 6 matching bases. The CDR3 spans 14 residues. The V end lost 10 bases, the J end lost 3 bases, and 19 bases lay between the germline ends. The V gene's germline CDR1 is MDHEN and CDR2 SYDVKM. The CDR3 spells CATYNTGINYEQYF. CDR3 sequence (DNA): TGTGCCACCTATAATACAGGGATCAACTACGAGCAGTACTTC.

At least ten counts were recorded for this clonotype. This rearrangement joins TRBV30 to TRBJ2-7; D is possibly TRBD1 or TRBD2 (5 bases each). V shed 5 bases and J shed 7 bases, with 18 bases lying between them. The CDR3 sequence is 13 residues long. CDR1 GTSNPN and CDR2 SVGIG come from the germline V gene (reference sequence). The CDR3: CAWRRGPRREQYF. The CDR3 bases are TGTGCCTGGCGACGGGGACCGCGTAGAGAGCAGTACTTC.

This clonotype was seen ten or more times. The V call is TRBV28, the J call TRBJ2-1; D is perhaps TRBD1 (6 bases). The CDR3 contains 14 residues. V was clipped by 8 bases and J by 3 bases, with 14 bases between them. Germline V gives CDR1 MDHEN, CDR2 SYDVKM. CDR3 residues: CASQDRGFYNEQFF. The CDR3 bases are TGTGCCAGCCAGGACAGAGGATTCTACAATGAGCAGTTCTTC.

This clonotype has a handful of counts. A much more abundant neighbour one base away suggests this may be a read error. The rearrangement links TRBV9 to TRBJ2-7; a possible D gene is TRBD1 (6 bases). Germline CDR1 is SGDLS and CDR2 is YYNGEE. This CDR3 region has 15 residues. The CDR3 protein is CGSSVGGFIGSEQYF. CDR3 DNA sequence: TGTGGCAGCAGCGTAGGGGGATTTATAGGGAGCGAGCAGTACTTC.

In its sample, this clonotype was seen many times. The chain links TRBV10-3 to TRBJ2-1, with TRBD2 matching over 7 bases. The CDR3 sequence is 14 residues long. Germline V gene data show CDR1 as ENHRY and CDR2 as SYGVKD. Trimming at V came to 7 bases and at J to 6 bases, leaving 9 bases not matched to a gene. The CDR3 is CAITAGVASNEQFF. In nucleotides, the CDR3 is TGTGCCATCACCGCGGGAGTTGCCAGCAATGAGCAGTTCTTC.

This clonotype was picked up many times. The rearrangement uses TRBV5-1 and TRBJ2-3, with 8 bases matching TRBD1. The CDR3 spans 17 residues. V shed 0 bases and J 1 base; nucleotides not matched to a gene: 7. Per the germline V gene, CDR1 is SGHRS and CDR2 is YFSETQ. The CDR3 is CASSLGRQGLGTDTQYF. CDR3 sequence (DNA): TGCGCCAGCAGCTTGGGTCGACAGGGGCTAGGCACAGATACGCAGTATTTT.

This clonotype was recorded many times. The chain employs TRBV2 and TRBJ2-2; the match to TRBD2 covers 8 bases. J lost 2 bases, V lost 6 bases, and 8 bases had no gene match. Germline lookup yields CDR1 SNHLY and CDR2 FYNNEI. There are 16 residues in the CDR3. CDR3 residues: CASSPVAGINTGELFF. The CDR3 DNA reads TGTGCCAGCAGCCCGGTAGCGGGGATAAACACCGGGGAGCTGTTTTTT.

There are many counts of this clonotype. The CDR3 DNA follows: TGTGCCAGCAGACTACAAATAGGGGGGCAAATCAATTCTGGAAACACCATATATTTT. It yields the protein CASRLQIGGQINSGNTIYF. The chain is built from TRBV7-2 and TRBJ1-3, with TRBD1 as a possible D gene (6 bases). Germline lookup yields CDR1 SGHTA and CDR2 FQGNSA. Trimming took 6 bases from V and 1 from J, leaving 25 bases between them. The CDR3 is 19 amino acids.

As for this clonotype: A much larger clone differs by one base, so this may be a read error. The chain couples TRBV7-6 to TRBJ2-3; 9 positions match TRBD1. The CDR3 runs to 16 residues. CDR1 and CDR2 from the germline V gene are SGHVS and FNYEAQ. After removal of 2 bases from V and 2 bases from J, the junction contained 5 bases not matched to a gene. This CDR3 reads CASSLPGTGNTDTQYF. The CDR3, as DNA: TGTGCCAGCAGCTTACCCGGGACAGGGAACACAGATACGCAGTATTTT.

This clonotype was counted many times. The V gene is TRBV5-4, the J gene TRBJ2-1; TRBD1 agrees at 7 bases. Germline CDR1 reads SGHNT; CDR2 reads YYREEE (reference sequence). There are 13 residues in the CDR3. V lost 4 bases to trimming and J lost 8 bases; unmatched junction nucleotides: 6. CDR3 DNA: TGTGCCAGCAGCGGGGGACAGAGCTATGAGCAGTTCTTC. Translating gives CASSGGQSYEQFF.

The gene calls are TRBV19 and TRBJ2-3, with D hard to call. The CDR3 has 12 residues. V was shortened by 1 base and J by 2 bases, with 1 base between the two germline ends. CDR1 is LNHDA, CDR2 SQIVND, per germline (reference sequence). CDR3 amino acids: CASSIATDTQYF. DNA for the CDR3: TGTGCCAGTAGTATAGCCACAGATACGCAGTATTTT.

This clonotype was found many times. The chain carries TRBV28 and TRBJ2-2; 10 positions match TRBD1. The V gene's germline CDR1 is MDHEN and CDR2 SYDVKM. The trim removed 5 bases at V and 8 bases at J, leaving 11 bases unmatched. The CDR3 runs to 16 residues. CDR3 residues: CASSTPGQGLAGELFF. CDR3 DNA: TGTGCCAGCAGTACCCCGGGACAGGGGTTAGCGGGGGAGCTGTTTTTT.

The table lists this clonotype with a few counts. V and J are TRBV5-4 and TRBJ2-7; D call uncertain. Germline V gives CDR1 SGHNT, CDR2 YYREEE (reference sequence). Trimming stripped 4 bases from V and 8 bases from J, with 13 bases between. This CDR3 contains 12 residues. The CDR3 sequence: CASSPIGAKQYF. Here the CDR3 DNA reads TGTGCCAGCAGCCCCATCGGCGCGAAGCAGTACTTC.